Listed here are 4 T cell receptor beta chains from one sample, sequenced in a study of long-term antiretroviral therapy in people with HIV. An immunoSEQ assay, version v3.0, was performed at survey level. Profiled with immunoSEQ multiplex PCR; TCRdb holds only in-frame clones, not every one. The data contain about 35,000 clones, roughly four fifths of them singletons. The material sequenced was unsorted PBMCs, taken 0.3 years after starting antiretroviral therapy. The receptors stem from a young man with HIV.

The rearrangement joins TRBV18 to TRBJ2-1; D uncertain. Trimming stripped 5 bases from V and 6 bases from J, with 20 bases between. CDR1 and CDR2 (germline): KGHSH, LQKENI. CDR3 size: 16 residues. CDR3 amino acids: CASSVGAPRSGNEQFF. The DNA of the CDR3 is TGTGCCAGCTCAGTGGGCGCTCCTCGGTCCGGCAATGAGCAGTTCTTC.

This chain connects TRBV28 to TRBJ2-6; 7 nucleotides align to TRBD1. J was trimmed by 10 bases and V by 4 bases; bases with no gene match: 4. There are 13 residues in the CDR3. Per the germline V gene, CDR1 is MDHEN and CDR2 is SYDVKM. CDR3 coding DNA: TGTGCCAGCAGTTACAGGGGAGTTAACGTCCTGACTTTC. It translates to CASSYRGVNVLTF.

The chain has TRBV7-2 and TRBJ1-2; 8 bases are a match to TRBD1. The CDR3 is 18 amino acids. J gave up 2 bases and V 1 base, and 12 bases lay outside the gene matches. CDR1 is SGHTA, CDR2 FQGNSA, per germline. The CDR3, as DNA: TGTGCCAGCAGCTTAGTGGGGTCAGGGGGCACCCAAAACTATGGCTACACCTTC. Encoded protein: CASSLVGSGGTQNYGYTF.

The rearrangement links TRBV2 to TRBJ1-5, with 9 bases matching TRBD1. Germline V gives CDR1 SNHLY, CDR2 FYNNEI. CDR3 size: 15 residues. V trimming: 6 bases; J trimming: 0 bases; junction bases outside the gene matches: 3. The CDR3 protein is CASREDRGSNQPQHF. CDR3 DNA sequence: TGTGCCAGCAGAGAGGACAGGGGTAGCAATCAGCCCCAGCATTTT.